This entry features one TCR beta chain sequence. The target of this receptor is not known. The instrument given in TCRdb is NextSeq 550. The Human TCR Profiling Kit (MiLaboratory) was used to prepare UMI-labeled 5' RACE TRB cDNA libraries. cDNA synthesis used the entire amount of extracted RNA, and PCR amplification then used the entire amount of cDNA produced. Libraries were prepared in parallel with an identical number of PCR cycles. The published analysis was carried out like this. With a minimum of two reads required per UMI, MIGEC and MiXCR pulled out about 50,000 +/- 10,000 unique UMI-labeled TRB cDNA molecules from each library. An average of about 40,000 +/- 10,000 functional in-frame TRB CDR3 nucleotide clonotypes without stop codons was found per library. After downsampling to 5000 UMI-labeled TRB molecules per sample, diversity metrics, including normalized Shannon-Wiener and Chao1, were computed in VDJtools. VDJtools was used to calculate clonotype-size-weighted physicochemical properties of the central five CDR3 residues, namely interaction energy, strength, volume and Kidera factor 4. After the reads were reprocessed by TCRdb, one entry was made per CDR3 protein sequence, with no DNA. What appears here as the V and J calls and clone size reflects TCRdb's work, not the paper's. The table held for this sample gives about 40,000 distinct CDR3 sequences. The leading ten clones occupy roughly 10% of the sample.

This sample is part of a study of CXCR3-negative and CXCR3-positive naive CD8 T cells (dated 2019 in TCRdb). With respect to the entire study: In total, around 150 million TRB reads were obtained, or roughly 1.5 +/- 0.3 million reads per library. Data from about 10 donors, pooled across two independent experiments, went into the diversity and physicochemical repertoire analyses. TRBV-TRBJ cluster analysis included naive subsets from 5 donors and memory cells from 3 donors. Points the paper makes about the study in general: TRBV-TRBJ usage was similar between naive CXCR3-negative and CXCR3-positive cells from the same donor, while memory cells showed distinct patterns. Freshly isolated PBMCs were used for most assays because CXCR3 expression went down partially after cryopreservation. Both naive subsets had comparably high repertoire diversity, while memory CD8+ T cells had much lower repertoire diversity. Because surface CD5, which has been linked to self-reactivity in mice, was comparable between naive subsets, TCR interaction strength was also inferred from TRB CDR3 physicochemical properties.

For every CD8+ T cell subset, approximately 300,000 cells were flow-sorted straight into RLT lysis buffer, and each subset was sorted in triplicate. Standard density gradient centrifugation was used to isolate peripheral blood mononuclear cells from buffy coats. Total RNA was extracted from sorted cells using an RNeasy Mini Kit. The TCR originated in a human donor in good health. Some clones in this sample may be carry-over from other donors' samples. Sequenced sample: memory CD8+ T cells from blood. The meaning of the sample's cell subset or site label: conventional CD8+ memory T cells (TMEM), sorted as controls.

The CDR3: CASSHHGPTNEKLFF. Here the chain combines TRBV7-9 and TRBJ1-4; TCRdb's D call, TRBD1, is unchecked because there is no DNA. As encoded in the germline V gene (reference sequence), CDR1 is SEHNR while CDR2 is FQNEAQ. The CDR3 measures 15 amino acids from cysteine to phenylalanine. The coding DNA is unavailable.